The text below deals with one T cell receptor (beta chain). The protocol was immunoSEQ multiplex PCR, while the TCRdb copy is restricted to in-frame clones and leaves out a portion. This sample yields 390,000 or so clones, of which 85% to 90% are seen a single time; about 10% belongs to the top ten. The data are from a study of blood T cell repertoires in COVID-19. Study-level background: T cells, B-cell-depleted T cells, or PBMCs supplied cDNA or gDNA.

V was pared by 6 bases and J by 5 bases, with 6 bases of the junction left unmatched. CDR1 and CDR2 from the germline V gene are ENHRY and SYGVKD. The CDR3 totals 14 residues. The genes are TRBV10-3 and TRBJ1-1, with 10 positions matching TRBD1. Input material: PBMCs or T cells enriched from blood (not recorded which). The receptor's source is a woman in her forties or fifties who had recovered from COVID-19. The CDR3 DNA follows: TGTGCCATCAGCTCCAGGACAGGGGGAACTGAAGCTTTCTTT. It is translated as CAISSRTGGTEAFF.